A single TCR beta chain is shown here with its context. The data are from a study of control samples from healthy donors and cancer patients. Measured with immunoSEQ multiplex PCR; TCRdb has only the in-frame clones, and not every one. The table lists 84,000 or so clones, roughly 82% of them singletons, with roughly 12% in the top ten. Sequencing was carried out using PBMCs. The receptor's source is a man aged 55 to 70 with head and neck cancer.

The chain's CDR3 is CANHRGLGTDTQYF. The CDR3 DNA is TGTGCTAACCACCGGGGTTTGGGCACAGATACGCAGTATTTT. This rearrangement joins TRBV6-5 to TRBJ2-3; D might be TRBD2 (5 bases). The germline V gene has CDR1 MNHEY and CDR2 SVGAGI. CDR3 length equals 14 residues.